This TCR delta chain was sequenced for a study of gamma-delta chains in newborns, infants, children. Whole-study context: Innate gammadelta T cells reportedly expand polyclonally right after birth, driven by microbial exposure, per the title.

TCRdb fed the reads into CATT to redo clone calling. The repertoire holds approximately 11,000 delta-chain clones, with about 8.2% as singletons. In its sample, this clone was seen a few times. A far larger clone is one nucleotide away, so this likely arose from a read error. This TCR was sampled from a child who was a newborn, infant or young child, either healthy, febrile or measles-vaccinated (not recorded which). Specimen: blood.

CDR3 protein: CACDTLGMNADKLIF. The CDR3 bases are TGTGCCTGTGACACTTTGGGGATGAACGCCGATAAACTCATCTTT. The J gene is TRDJ1, the V gene TRDV2, with D perhaps matching TRDD3 (6 bases). Germline values: CDR1 GEAIGNYY, CDR2 EKD. This CDR3 region has 15 residues. The V end was cut by 1 base, the J end by 3 bases, with 14 bases between.